Sequencing of this T cell receptor beta chain was carried out in a study of blood T cell repertoires in COVID-19. Shortly before study entry, within 2 weeks, exposed participants had met a COVID-19 case. Trimming took off 9 bases at V and 8 bases at J, with 20 bases between the two ends. The CDR3 contains 13 residues. In germline, CDR1 is SGHDT, CDR2 YYEEEE. Produced via immunoSEQ multiplex PCR; TCRdb's table is partial and in-frame only. The sample carries 350,000 to 450,000 clones, over 75% recorded once. V usage is TRBV5-6 and J usage is TRBJ2-5, with a tentative D call TRBD2 (5 bases). This TCR was sampled from a woman aged 18-30 years who had been exposed to COVID-19. The source material was PBMCs or T cells enriched from blood (not recorded which). The CDR3 protein is CATSGGASGTQYF. The CDR3 nucleotides are TGTGCCACAAGCGGCGGCGCCTCGGGAACCCAGTACTTC.